This TCR beta chain was captured in a study of cytomegalovirus exposure and HLA in healthy donors listed by TCRdb under 2017. Some background on the complete study: A later analysis indicated that the roughly 120 validation repertoires were generated on the platform also employed for the 700 or so repertoires of the first cohort. The study was designed to test whether signatures of past pathogen exposure could be identified by cataloging public T cell receptors. Along with the approximately 620-subject first cohort, a separate validation cohort of over a hundred different subjects was used. The study combined high-throughput TCR immunosequencing, statistical association of individual TCRs with disease status, and machine learning to predict cytomegalovirus infection status. Results the study describes overall, beyond this receptor: The study listed over 150 TCR beta chains as associated with cytomegalovirus. A later analysis lacked HLA typing for the validation cohort, so it scored co-occurrence in that cohort across all 110 or so repertoires. In a later analysis, TCRs clustered in the first cohort were found to also tend to co-occur in the approximately 120 validation repertoires, with 94% of cluster scores above 0. While some public TCRs were present in many individuals, most TCR sequences turned up only very rarely across donors. In vitro tests confirmed that a few of the cytomegalovirus-associated TCR beta chains recognize cytomegalovirus antigens. The authors suggested that the approach could potentially be generalized to other disease states and immunological phenotypes. The classifier was reported to diagnose cytomegalovirus status with high specificity and sensitivity in both the original and validation cohorts.

Note on this clone: The target of this receptor is not known. No base quality values were provided; no much bigger clone lies one nucleotide off.

The library relied on the immunoSEQ multiplex PCR assay. Under the source paper's analysis protocol: To diagnose cytomegalovirus status from the catalog of TCR beta chain sequences, a statistical classification framework was built. The table comes from immuneACCESS by way of TCRdb, which keeps in-frame sequences with V and J called. Part of the clones is missing from these tables; in studies checked, under half for an unresolved V gene and the rest for unknown reasons. V and J calls plus clone size are reproduced from that table; the DNA served to infer D and trimming. Recorded for this sample are about 200,000 clones; 81% of them occurred a single time. The ten most abundant clones make up roughly 1.2% of the sample. Donors formed part of the validation cohort, which comprised 95 to 150 subjects and was distinct from the first cohort of fewer than 750 subjects. Spanning cysteine to phenylalanine, the CDR3 consists of 14 amino acids. Kept here is only the CDR3 DNA, which spans 42 bases and is read in frame from base 1. The germline V gene gives CDR1 as SGHVS and CDR2 as FQNEAQ. Cut back by 3 bases and 5 bases, the V and J ends lie 13 bases apart.

The chain joins TRBV7-8 to TRBJ1-1, and TRBD1 may be the D gene, going by 5 matching bases. The clonotype was recovered from a woman younger than 45 in good health and CMV-seronegative. The sequencing sample was made of PBMCs. This receptor carries the CDR3 CASSFAGDGTEAFF. The base sequence is TGTGCCAGCAGCTTCGCGGGGGATGGGACTGAAGCTTTCTTT.